These 8 T cell receptor beta chains were sequenced from one sample in a study of radiation and T cells in renal cell carcinoma. Time point meaning: blood 4 weeks post-SBRT, at nephrectomy. Indicated treatment: 15 Gy SBRT to primary tumor, nephrectomy 4 weeks later. Profiling relied on immunoSEQ multiplex PCR, and the TCRdb table lists in-frame clones only, not all of them. This sample yields around 100,000 clones, of which 84% are seen a single time; approximately 7.2% belongs to the top ten. The sequenced sample was blood, obtained from a patient whose treatment included radiotherapy and nephrectomy. The source is a man in his sixties with renal cell carcinoma.

The chain couples TRBV6-6 to TRBJ1-1; D is perhaps TRBD1 (6 bases). Germline V lookup: CDR1 MNHNY, CDR2 SVGAGI (reference sequence). The germline V and J ends were trimmed by 2 bases and 5 bases, with 12 bases remaining between them. The length of the CDR3 is 14 residues. Here the CDR3 DNA reads TGTGCCAGCAGTTACGCAGGGGCTGGGACTGAAGCTTTCTTT. Its translation: CASSYAGAGTEAFF.

J is TRBJ2-7 and V is TRBV19; D gene uncertain. This CDR3 comprises 13 residues. V shed 3 bases and J shed 3 bases, with 9 bases lying between them. The germline gives CDR1 LNHDA, CDR2 SQIVND (reference sequence). The CDR3 region is CASSMGLGYEQYF. The CDR3 DNA reads TGTGCCAGTAGTATGGGGTTGGGCTACGAGCAGTACTTC.

The gene calls are TRBV5-6 and TRBJ1-5; possibly TRBD1 for D (6 bases). Trimming took off 3 bases at V and 1 base at J, with 14 bases between the two ends. The germline V gene encodes CDR1 SGHDT and CDR2 YYEEEE. The CDR3 spans 16 residues. CDR3 sequence (DNA): TGTGCCAGCAGCTCTACGGGACAAATAAGCAATCAGCCCCAGCATTTT. Protein: CASSSTGQISNQPQHF.

The chain employs TRBV11-2 and TRBJ2-1; D not resolved. This CDR3 comprises 11 residues. Germline V gene sequence: CDR1 SGHAT, CDR2 FQNNGV. V was pared by 4 bases and J by 5 bases, with 3 bases between. The CDR3 DNA follows: TGTGCCAGCAGCTCACACAATGAGCAGTTCTTC. It codes for CASSSHNEQFF.

The chain employs TRBV7-7 and TRBJ2-7; D unclear. In germline, CDR1 is SSHAT, CDR2 FNYEAQ (reference sequence). Trimming left V 2 bases short and J 6 bases short, with 14 bases between. The CDR3 is made up of 14 amino acids. The CDR3 loop reads CASSLFYGRVEQYF. As DNA, the CDR3 is TGTGCCAGCAGCTTATTCTACGGCCGGGTCGAGCAGTACTTC. The entire variable domain, with the rest obtained from reference TRBV7-7 and TRBJ2-7, is as follows: GAGVSQSPRYKVTKRGQDVTLRCDPISSHATLYWYQQALGQGPEFLTYFNYEAQPDKSGLPSDRFSAERPEGSISTLTIQRTEQRDSAMYRCASSLFYGRVEQYFGPGTRLTVT.

This clone was detected only once. The gene calls are TRBV7-9 and TRBJ2-5; 11 bases map to TRBD2. Germline V gene data show CDR1 as SEHNR and CDR2 as FQNEAQ (reference sequence). The CDR3 totals 16 residues. V was clipped by 5 bases and J by 2 bases; unmatched bases: 7. The CDR3, as DNA: TGTGCCAGCAGCCCAGGGACTAGCGGCGTACAAGAGACCCAGTACTTC. It is translated as CASSPGTSGVQETQYF.

The chain combines TRBV27 with TRBJ2-5; a possible D gene is TRBD2 (6 bases). V lost 7 bases, J lost 3 bases, and 18 bases lay in between. The CDR3 contains 15 residues. Germline-derived CDR1 and CDR2 are MNHEY and SMNVEV (reference sequence). The CDR3 bases are TGTGCCAGCATGGAGGGGCGCTGGCGGGAAGAGACCCAGTACTTC. It encodes CASMEGRWREETQYF.

This clone occurred a few times. The chain couples TRBV7-2 to TRBJ2-7, with unresolved D. This CDR3 comprises 17 residues. CDR1 and CDR2 (germline): SGHTA, FQGNSA. The V and J ends lost 0 bases and 5 bases respectively, with 20 bases between them. For the CDR3, the DNA is TGTGCCAGCAGCTTAGCTTCCCGGACGACTTACCCCCACGAGCAGTACTTC. Residues: CASSLASRTTYPHEQYF.